The rows below give T cell receptor beta chains drawn from one sample of a study of regulatory T cells in long-lasting Graves disease. TCRdb ran MiXCR on the multiplex PCR reads and lists one entry per CDR3 protein. The sample lists approximately 690,000 distinct CDR3 sequences, roughly 30% seen once, with roughly 40% in the top ten. Sequenced material: peripheral blood mononuclear cells (PBMCs), taken when the disease was refractory, from a patient treated with antithyroid drugs. The receptor source for this set is a female donor with Graves disease. The CDR3 runs from the conserved cysteine through the conserved F or W. The order of the fields is CDR3 protein, CDR3 DNA, V gene, D gene, clone size, J gene. The D gene is left open where the match is weak. Rows may omit the clone size; those that give it use once, few, many or a size class.

CASSLGQGLAGELFF,TGTGCCAGCAGTTTGGGACAGGGTTTGGCCGGGGAGCTGTTTTTT,TRBV12-3/TRBV12-4,TRBD1,few,TRBJ2-2
CASTPAGNEQFF,TGTGCCAGCACCCCGGCGGGGAATGAGCAGTTCTTC,TRBV12-3/TRBV12-4,.,.,TRBJ2-1
CASSAGLGYTF,TGTGCCAGCAGTGCAGGTTTGGGCTACACCTTC,TRBV2,.,many,TRBJ1-2
CASNGFYGYTF,TGTGCCAGCAATGGTTTCTATGGCTACACCTTC,TRBV28,.,many,TRBJ1-2
CASSPIRDANEKLFF,TGTGCCAGCAGCCCCATAAGGGATGCTAATGAAAAACTGTTTTTT,TRBV11-2,.,few,TRBJ1-4
CASSTTGTNTEAFF,TGTGCCAGCAGTACCACCGGGACGAACACTGAAGCTTTCTTT,TRBV12-3/TRBV12-4,.,.,TRBJ1-1
CASSYRDSIGELFF,TGCGCCAGCAGCTACCGGGACTCAATCGGGGAGCTGTTTTTT,TRBV5-1,.,.,TRBJ2-2
CASSEALLGLAAYEQYF,TGTGCCAGCAGTGAAGCGCTTCTAGGACTAGCGGCCTACGAGCAGTACTTC,TRBV6-1,TRBD2,few,TRBJ2-7
CASRPRTSGTEQFF,TGCGCCAGCAGACCTCGGACTAGCGGGACCGAGCAGTTCTTC,TRBV5-1,TRBD2,.,TRBJ2-1
CASNIRENSPLHF,TGTGCCAGCAATATCAGGGAGAATTCACCCCTCCACTTT,TRBV6-2/TRBV6-3,.,few,TRBJ1-6
CASSVDSNNSPLHF,TGTGCCAGCAGCGTCGACAGTAATAATTCACCCCTCCACTTT,TRBV9,.,.,TRBJ1-6
CASSSRASRNQETQYF,TGTGCCAGCAGTTCGCGCGCTAGCCGAAACCAAGAGACCCAGTACTTC,TRBV6-5,.,few,TRBJ2-5
CASSLVIGTGGNGYTF,TGTGCCAGCAGCTTAGTAATCGGGACAGGGGGCAATGGCTACACCTTC,TRBV7-9,TRBD1,few,TRBJ1-2
CASSTTPNTEAFF,TGTGCCAGCAGTACGACACCCAACACTGAAGCTTTCTTT,TRBV12-3/TRBV12-4,.,many,TRBJ1-1
CSAVLAASSYEQYF,TGCAGTGCTGTACTAGCGGCCAGCTCCTACGAGCAGTACTTC,TRBV20-1,TRBD2,.,TRBJ2-7
CATSRDGGGNQPQHF,TGTGCCACCAGCAGAGATGGGGGGGGCAATCAGCCCCAGCATTTT,TRBV15,.,once,TRBJ1-5
CATESPGASTNEKLFF,TGTGCCACCGAAAGCCCAGGGGCATCTACTAATGAAAAACTGTTTTTT,TRBV28,.,many,TRBJ1-4
CASSQVQGGGVYGYTF,TGTGCCAGCAGCCAAGTCCAGGGGGGTGGGGTCTATGGCTACACCTTC,TRBV3-1,TRBD1,many,TRBJ1-2
CASTLSGQGLYSNTGELFF,TGTGCCAGCACCTTATCGGGACAGGGGCTATATTCGAACACCGGGGAGCTGTTTTTT,TRBV6-1,TRBD1,many,TRBJ2-2
CSGQVRDATNEKLFF,TGCAGCGGACAAGTCCGGGATGCAACTAATGAAAAACTGTTTTTT,TRBV29-1,.,few,TRBJ1-4
CAWSQAGGDQPQHF,TGTGCCTGGAGCCAGGCCGGGGGCGATCAGCCCCAGCATTTT,TRBV30,.,.,TRBJ1-5
CASSTWEGQGIYEQYF,TGCGCCAGCAGCACGTGGGAGGGACAGGGAATTTACGAGCAGTACTTC,TRBV5-1,TRBD1,.,TRBJ2-7
CSVGKDYEQYF,TGCAGCGTGGGTAAAGATTACGAGCAGTACTTC,TRBV29-1,.,.,TRBJ2-7
CASSSTLVGGNEKLFF,TGTGCCAGCAGTTCGACACTGGTTGGAGGTAATGAAAAACTGTTTTTT,TRBV12-3/TRBV12-4,.,many,TRBJ1-4
CASSFIGQGSSYNSPLHF,TGTGCCAGCAGTTTCATTGGACAGGGGAGCTCCTATAATTCACCCCTCCACTTT,TRBV28,TRBD1,few,TRBJ1-6
CASREGGRAEAFF,TGTGCCAGCAGGGAGGGAGGACGGGCTGAAGCTTTCTTT,TRBV12-3/TRBV12-4,.,.,TRBJ1-1
CASSLGYREGLTGELFF,TGTGCCAGCAGCTTAGGTTACCGGGAGGGGTTAACCGGGGAGCTGTTTTTT,TRBV11-2,TRBD2,few,TRBJ2-2
CASSGRLNIQYF,TGTGCCAGCAGTGGGAGGCTGAACATTCAGTACTTC,TRBV6-1,.,.,TRBJ2-4
CASSLWGTGVLYGYTF,TGTGCCAGCAGCTTATGGGGGACAGGGGTCCTCTATGGCTACACCTTC,TRBV13,TRBD1,few,TRBJ1-2
CASSSTGTGGQTNYGYTF,TGTGCCAGCAGCTCCACCGGGACAGGGGGCCAAACTAACTATGGCTACACCTTC,TRBV5-5,TRBD1,.,TRBJ1-2
CASSDRDRGGNSPLHF,TGTGCCAGCAGCGACCGGGACAGGGGGGGAAATTCACCCCTCCACTTT,TRBV7-2,TRBD1,.,TRBJ1-6
CASSVEGQSIVEQFF,TGTGCCAGCAGCGTAGAGGGACAGAGTATCGTTGAGCAGTTCTTC,TRBV9,TRBD1,.,TRBJ2-1
CASVSRGAMNTEAFF,TGTGCCAGCGTCTCGCGGGGGGCCATGAACACTGAAGCTTTCTTT,TRBV6-2/TRBV6-3,.,few,TRBJ1-1
CASSEVWGSEAFF,TGTGCCAGCAGTGAAGTGTGGGGCAGCGAAGCTTTCTTT,TRBV6-1,.,.,TRBJ1-1
CASSRPTGEAFF,TGTGCCAGCAGTCGACCGACAGGAGAAGCTTTCTTT,TRBV6-1,.,many,TRBJ1-1
CASSVDGRQPQHF,TGTGCCAGCAGTGTGGATGGGCGTCAGCCCCAGCATTTT,TRBV6-1,.,many,TRBJ1-5
CSVRDKSYNEQFF,TGCAGCGTCCGGGACAAGTCCTACAATGAGCAGTTCTTC,TRBV29-1,.,.,TRBJ2-1
CSVVPSGSVTYEQYF,TGCAGCGTTGTCCCTAGCGGGAGCGTAACCTACGAGCAGTACTTC,TRBV29-1,TRBD2,once,TRBJ2-7
CASRVRAAGSGYTF,TGTGCCAGCAGGGTTAGGGCCGCAGGGAGCGGCTACACCTTC,TRBV12-3/TRBV12-4,.,many,TRBJ1-2
CASSPDLHNEKLFF,TGTGCCAGTAGCCCTGACCTTCATAATGAAAAACTGTTTTTT,TRBV19,.,few,TRBJ1-4
CASSDRRNVNTEAFF,TGTGCCAGCAGTGATCGGAGGAACGTGAACACTGAAGCTTTCTTT,TRBV6-1,.,many,TRBJ1-1
CASSRQGEAGNTIYF,TGTGCCAGCAGCCGACAGGGGGAAGCTGGAAACACCATATATTTT,TRBV7-6,TRBD1,.,TRBJ1-3
CATSEAGQGHDNEQFF,TGTGCCACCAGTGAGGCCGGACAGGGCCACGACAATGAGCAGTTCTTC,TRBV24-1,TRBD1,.,TRBJ2-1
CASTRASGGGTGELFF,TGTGCCAGCACTCGCGCGTCGGGAGGGGGCACCGGGGAGCTGTTTTTT,TRBV6-2/TRBV6-3,TRBD2,.,TRBJ2-2
CASTLQAAGEQYF,TGCGCCAGCACCCTCCAAGCGGCTGGCGAGCAGTACTTC,TRBV5-1,.,.,TRBJ2-7
CASSGALVGSNQPQHF,TGTGCCAGCAGTGGGGCTTTGGTCGGGAGCAATCAGCCCCAGCATTTT,TRBV2,.,few,TRBJ1-5
CASSSGTPSRAFF,TGTGCCAGCAGTTCCGGGACGCCCTCTCGGGCTTTCTTT,TRBV28,.,many,TRBJ1-1
CASSLAVSPGGNSPLHF,TGTGCCAGCAGCTTAGCGGTGTCCCCGGGCGGGAATTCACCCCTCCACTTT,TRBV7-6,.,.,TRBJ1-6
CASSDQTPSAQYF,TGTGCCAGCAGTGACCAAACGCCGTCAGCCCAGTACTTC,TRBV2,.,many,TRBJ2-5
CASGFYEQYF,TGTGCTAGTGGTTTCTACGAGCAGTACTTC,TRBV12-5,.,many,TRBJ2-7
CASSEFGGFGNSPLHF,TGTGCCAGCAGTGAATTTGGGGGCTTCGGCAATTCACCCCTCCACTTT,TRBV25-1,.,.,TRBJ1-6
CASSFAAKANTGELFF,TGTGCCAGCAGTTTTGCGGCAAAAGCGAACACCGGGGAGCTGTTTTTT,TRBV27,.,few,TRBJ2-2
CSVGEGMDYGYTF,TGCAGCGTTGGTGAGGGGATGGACTATGGCTACACCTTC,TRBV29-1,.,few,TRBJ1-2
CSAGNTGFGEQYF,TGCAGTGCTGGAAACACAGGGTTTGGCGAGCAGTACTTC,TRBV20-1,.,.,TRBJ2-7
CASRFQGAANEKLFF,TGCGCCAGCAGGTTTCAGGGGGCAGCTAATGAAAAACTGTTTTTT,TRBV5-1,TRBD1,few,TRBJ1-4
CASSSGTSGILEQYF,TGTGCCAGCAGTTCCGGGACTAGCGGTATTTTGGAGCAGTACTTC,TRBV12-3/TRBV12-4,TRBD2,.,TRBJ2-7
CASSGINLMQGKGGYTF,TGTGCCAGCAGTGGAATAAACCTGATGCAGGGGAAGGGAGGCTACACCTTC,TRBV25-1,.,.,TRBJ1-2
CASSIRDRVNTEAFF,TGTGCCAGTAGTATCCGGGACCGCGTGAACACTGAAGCTTTCTTT,TRBV5-5,.,few,TRBJ1-1
CASSLGRTLTEAFF,TGTGCCAGCAGCTTAGGACGTACTCTGACTGAAGCTTTCTTT,TRBV13,.,.,TRBJ1-1
CASSNMDGTNTGELFF,TGCGCCAGCAGCAACATGGACGGAACGAACACCGGGGAGCTGTTTTTT,TRBV5-1,.,.,TRBJ2-2